Shown below are 8 T cell receptor beta chains from a single sample sequenced in a study of molecular identifiers for immune sequencing clone quantification. TCRdb independently ran MiXCR on the PCR reads; one entry per CDR3 protein. The sample lists around 460,000 distinct CDR3 sequences, roughly 25% occurring once. Sequenced material: naive CD8+ T cells from blood, with Jurkat cell RNA spiked in. This sample's subset: FACS-sorted CD8+CD4-CCR7+CD45RA+ naive T cells. The origin of the receptors is a human donor in good health. Some libraries in this study had Jurkat cell RNA spiked in.

This clonotype was observed a few times. V usage is TRBV3-1 and J usage is TRBJ1-5; maybe TRBD1 (5 bases). This CDR3 is built from 16 residues. V was pared by 4 bases and J by 3 bases, with 16 bases between. From germline, CDR1 is LGHDT and CDR2 YNNKEL (reference sequence). Here the CDR3 reads CASSPGLATHNQPQHF. In DNA, the CDR3 is TGTGCCAGCAGCCCAGGGTTGGCCACCCACAATCAGCCCCAGCATTTT.

In this sample, this clonotype turned up a few times. The V and J genes are TRBV19 and TRBJ1-1; D unresolved. Germline-derived CDR1 and CDR2 are LNHDA and SQIVND (reference sequence). The CDR3 consists of 13 residues. Trimming removed 6 bases from V and 0 bases from J, with 8 bases in between. CDR3 sequence reads: CASSPNLNTEAFF. The CDR3 DNA reads TGTGCCAGTAGCCCCAACCTGAACACTGAAGCTTTCTTT.

A note on this clonotype: Being one base from a much bigger clone, this may be a read error. The rearrangement links TRBV14 to TRBJ1-1, with 7 bases that match TRBD1. Germline V gene data show CDR1 as SGHDN and CDR2 as FVKESK. CDR3 length equals 18 residues. After removal of 4 bases from V and 5 bases from J, the junction contained 19 bases not matched to a gene. The CDR3 region is CASSPRILTGCWSTEAFF. CDR3 sequence (DNA): TGTGCCAGCAGCCCTCGTATCCTGACAGGGTGCTGGTCTACTGAAGCTTTCTTT.

This clonotype was observed a handful of times. The V and J genes are TRBV20-1 and TRBJ2-3, with 7 bases aligning to TRBD1. V shed 6 bases and J 0 bases; nucleotides not matched to a gene: 6. The CDR3 is made up of 14 amino acids. The germline V gene has CDR1 DFQATT and CDR2 SNEGSKA (reference sequence). CDR3 sequence (DNA): TGCAGTGCGACCCGACAGGGTAGCACAGATACGCAGTATTTT. Protein sequence: CSATRQGSTDTQYF.

This chain uses TRBV30 with TRBJ2-2; perhaps D is TRBD1 or TRBD2 (6 bases each). Deletions cut 3 bases from V and 3 bases from J, with 11 bases between. CDR1 GTSNPN and CDR2 SVGIG come from the germline V gene (reference sequence). The CDR3 is made up of 14 amino acids. CDR3 protein: CAWSRRGDTGELFF. CDR3 sequence (DNA): TGTGCCTGGAGCCGTAGGGGGGACACCGGGGAGCTGTTTTTT.

The chain has TRBV4-3 and TRBJ1-2; D possibly corresponds to TRBD1 (6 bases). The germline V gene encodes CDR1 LGHNA and CDR2 YSLEER. V lost 0 bases to trimming and J lost 4 bases, with 15 bases between them. This CDR3 region has 16 residues. The DNA of the CDR3 is TGCGCCAGCAGCCAAGACGGTTCAACAGGGAGCTATGGCTACACCTTC. Translation: CASSQDGSTGSYGYTF.

V is TRBV12-3 or TRBV12-4 and J is TRBJ2-4, with D unresolved. This CDR3 region has 14 residues. V was clipped by 1 base and J by 8 bases, with 12 bases between them. The CDR3 DNA sequence: TGTGCCAGCAGTTTAGTTTCCCCAAACGACATTCAGTACTTC. Protein: CASSLVSPNDIQYF.

This clonotype has at least ten counts. The chain has TRBV7-9 and TRBJ2-3, with 9 bases identical to TRBD1. The germline gives CDR1 SEHNR, CDR2 FQNEAQ (reference sequence). Trimming at V came to 1 base and at J to 3 bases, leaving 11 bases not matched to a gene. CDR3 size: 18 residues. The CDR3 region has the DNA TGTGCCAGCAGCTTAGGAGGTTTCGGACAGGGGTTGACAGATACGCAGTATTTT. It yields the protein CASSLGGFGQGLTDTQYF. Full variable domain (outside the CDR3, taken from reference TRBV7-9 and TRBJ2-3): DTGVSQNPRHKITKRGQNVTFRCDPISEHNRLYWYRQTLGQGPEFLTYFQNEAQLEKSRLLSDRFSAERPKGSFSTLEIQRTEQGDSAMYLCASSLGGFGQGLTDTQYFGPGTRLTVL.